A selection of T cell receptor beta chains follows, all from one sample in a study of T cells in Graves' hyperthyroidism and ophthalmopathy. MiXCR, applied by TCRdb to the multiplex PCR reads, yields one record per CDR3 protein. The repertoire holds about 500,000 distinct CDR3 sequences, roughly 15% seen once, with 29% in the top ten. Input material: blood. The receptors stem from a woman between 25 and 40 years old with Graves' ophthalmopathy. CDR3s include the opening cysteine and the closing phenylalanine or tryptophan. Each record gives: J gene, V gene, clone size, D gene, CDR3 DNA, CDR3 protein. D genes are given only for firm matches. Rows may omit the clone size; those that give it use once, few, many or a size class.

>TRBJ1-3|TRBV9|many|TRBD1
TGTGCCAGCAGCGGCCGACAGGGAGAAGACTCTGGAAACACCATATATTTT
CASSGRQGEDSGNTIYF
>TRBJ2-7|TRBV20-1|few|NA
TGCAGTGCTAGGCAGATAGGGACAAACCTCTACGAGCAGTACTTC
CSARQIGTNLYEQYF
>TRBJ2-6|TRBV9|NA|NA
TGTGCCAGCAGCGTAGCGGCTGGGGCCAACGTCCTGACTTTC
CASSVAAGANVLTF
>TRBJ2-4|TRBV7-6|few|NA
TGTGCCAGCAGCTTATCCCAGGTTCAGAACATTCAGTACTTC
CASSLSQVQNIQYF
>TRBJ2-7|TRBV4-1|few|NA
TGCGCCAGCAGCCTCCTTGGGGGGGCCCCCTACGAGCAGTACTTC
CASSLLGGAPYEQYF
>TRBJ1-1|TRBV6-1|few|NA
TGTGCCAGCAGTACGGGGCCGCAGGAAGCTTTCTTT
CASSTGPQEAFF
>TRBJ2-7|TRBV12-3/TRBV12-4|NA|NA
TGTGCCAGCAACGTACAGGGTAGAGGCTACGAGCGGTACTTC
CASNVQGRGYERYF
>TRBJ1-2|TRBV4-3|NA|TRBD1
TGCGCCAGCAGCCACGGACAGGGGGCGTTTGGCTACACCTTC
CASSHGQGAFGYTF
>TRBJ1-1|TRBV12-3/TRBV12-4|few|NA
TGTGCCAGCAGTTCCCCCCCCAGGAACACTGAAGCTTTCTTT
CASSSPPRNTEAFF
>TRBJ1-1|TRBV19|NA|NA
TGTGCCAGTAGTATTGGACTTCCACGTGGTGAAGCTTTCTTT
CASSIGLPRGEAFF
>TRBJ2-7|TRBV7-2|many|TRBD1
TGTGCCAGCAGCTTATACGCCGGGACAGGGCGTTATAGAGTATCCTACGAGCAGTACTTC
CASSLYAGTGRYRVSYEQYF
>TRBJ2-3|TRBV5-6|NA|TRBD2
TGTGCCAGCAGCTTGGAGGCTAGCGGGAGCCCCACAGATACGCAGTATTTT
CASSLEASGSPTDTQYF
>TRBJ2-3|TRBV3-1|many|NA
TGTGCCAGCAGCCAAAGGACAGATACGCAGTATTTT
CASSQRTDTQYF
>TRBJ2-5|TRBV12-3/TRBV12-4|many|NA
TGTGCCAGCAGTTTCCCTGCGACTAGGACAGAGACCCAGTACTTC
CASSFPATRTETQYF
>TRBJ2-7|TRBV20-1|many|NA
TGCAGTGCTAGGGGCAGAGACTCCTACGAGCAGTACTTC
CSARGRDSYEQYF
>TRBJ2-7|TRBV3-1|many|NA
TGTGCCAGCAGCCAAGACAGCTTTTTGATCTACGAGCAGTACTTC
CASSQDSFLIYEQYF
>TRBJ2-1|TRBV10-3|NA|TRBD2
TGTGCCATCAGTGAGTCTGGACTAGCGGGAGTAGGAGAGCAGTTCTTC
CAISESGLAGVGEQFF
>TRBJ2-1|TRBV27|many|NA
TGTGCCAGCCGTAAGGGGCTGATAGCCTCCTACAATGAGCAGTTCTTC
CASRKGLIASYNEQFF
>TRBJ2-1|TRBV20-1|few|NA
TGCAGTGCGCGGAGGGGGGGACCGTACAATGAGCAGTTCTTC
CSARRGGPYNEQFF
>TRBJ1-2|TRBV20-1|NA|NA
TGCAGGGCCGGGAACCCTAACTATGGCTACACCTTC
CRAGNPNYGYTF
>TRBJ2-5|TRBV6-2/TRBV6-3|NA|NA
TGTGCCAGCAGAAAGCAGGGAGGCGAGACCCAGTACTTC
CASRKQGGETQYF
>TRBJ2-7|TRBV5-1|few|NA
TGCGCCAGCAGCTTGATTGTTGGGTCCTACGAGCAGTACTTC
CASSLIVGSYEQYF
>TRBJ2-3|TRBV10-3|few|TRBD2
TGTGCCATCAGTGAGATGCTAGCGGGGGCCTCAGATACGCAGTATTTT
CAISEMLAGASDTQYF
>TRBJ2-2|TRBV24-1|few|NA
TGTGCCACCAGTGATATCGGGGGCTCCGGGGAGCTGTTTTTT
CATSDIGGSGELFF
>TRBJ2-2|TRBV27|many|TRBD2
TGTGCCAGCACCTGGACTAGAAGGGACGGGGAGCTGTTTTTT
CASTWTRRDGELFF
>TRBJ2-7|TRBV30|many|NA
TGTGCCTGGAAGCGGTATGGCGGGAACCTCTACGAGCAGTACTTC
CAWKRYGGNLYEQYF
>TRBJ1-2|TRBV28|NA|NA
TGTGCCAGCCTTCGGGGCATGAACTATGGCTACACCTTC
CASLRGMNYGYTF
>TRBJ2-5|TRBV20-1|many|NA
TGCAGTGCTAGAGATAGCGCGGGGATGGAGACCCAGTACTTC
CSARDSAGMETQYF
>TRBJ2-7|TRBV7-2|many|NA
TGTGCCAGCAGCATTGGGGCCACCAGGGACGAGCAGTACTTC
CASSIGATRDEQYF
>TRBJ1-1|TRBV9|many|NA
TGTGCCAGCAGACCTCAGGGGCTCAACACTGAAGCTTTCTTT
CASRPQGLNTEAFF
>TRBJ2-3|TRBV9|NA|TRBD1
TGTGCCAGCGCGACAGGGGGAGATACGCAGTATTTT
CASATGGDTQYF
>TRBJ2-5|TRBV4-1|many|NA
TGCGCCAGCAGCCACCCTCTTGTCAGGGAGACCCAGTACTTC
CASSHPLVRETQYF
>TRBJ1-1|TRBV7-2|NA|NA
TGTGCCAGCAGCTTACCCGGCTGGGCGACAGGCACTGAAGCTTTCTTT
CASSLPGWATGTEAFF
>TRBJ2-5|TRBV25-1|many|TRBD2
TGTGCCAGCAGCTTACGGGGGGGTGAAGAGACCCAGTACTTC
CASSLRGGEETQYF
>TRBJ2-1|TRBV7-2|many|TRBD2
TGTGCCAGCAGGCTAGCGGGGACCTACAATGAGCAGTTCTTC
CASRLAGTYNEQFF
>TRBJ2-5|TRBV27|many|NA
TGTGCCAGCAGTTTCAGTCGGCAACAAGAGACCCAGTACTTC
CASSFSRQQETQYF
>TRBJ2-1|TRBV2|NA|NA
TGTGCCAGCAGCCCTGGGACTTGGGAGCAGTTCTTC
CASSPGTWEQFF
>TRBJ1-3|TRBV24-1|NA|NA
TGTGCCACCAGTGACCAAACAGGATCCACTGGAAACACCACATATTTT
CATSDQTGSTGNTTYF
>TRBJ2-1|TRBV5-1|NA|TRBD2
TGCGCCAGCAGCCTCAGCCCTAGCGGGAGCCGCAATGAGCAGTTCTTC
CASSLSPSGSRNEQFF
>TRBJ1-2|TRBV27|NA|NA
TGTGCCACCCGGCAGTCTGAGTTCTATGGCTACACCTTC
CATRQSEFYGYTF
>TRBJ2-1|TRBV19|few|NA
TGTGCCAGTAGTATTGACCGCCCCACCTATTACAATGAGCAGTTCTTC
CASSIDRPTYYNEQFF
>TRBJ2-3|TRBV28|many|NA
TGTGCCAGCAGTGCTAGCGATACGCAGTATTTT
CASSASDTQYF
>TRBJ1-5|TRBV30|NA|NA
TGTGCCTGGAGTGTACCGGGCGCCGGTCAGCCCCAGCATTTT
CAWSVPGAGQPQHF
>TRBJ2-7|TRBV20-1|NA|NA
TGCAGTGCTAGGCCCGAACGTTACGAGCAGTACTTC
CSARPERYEQYF
>TRBJ2-2|TRBV7-2|few|NA
TGTGCCAGCAGCTTGTTTGCGAACACCGGGGAGCTGTTTTTT
CASSLFANTGELFF
>TRBJ2-1|TRBV5-6|many|NA
TGTGCCAGCAGCTACGGCCAGCCGAGGGAGCAGTTCTTC
CASSYGQPREQFF
>TRBJ2-3|TRBV28|many|TRBD2
TGTGCCAGCAGTCCAGACACCGGGACAGCGGGGGGAAATACGCAGTATTTT
CASSPDTGTAGGNTQYF
>TRBJ1-2|TRBV20-1|NA|NA
TGCAGTGCTCCCTTATACCGTCCGGGACCCCAATCTTGGTGGTATGGCTACACCTTC
CSAPLYRPGPQSWWYGYTF
>TRBJ2-2|TRBV7-3|NA|NA
TGTGCCAGCAGCTTTTCTGCTTCCGGGGAGCTGTTTTTT
CASSFSASGELFF
>TRBJ1-2|TRBV7-2|many|TRBD1
TGTGCCAGCAGTATTTCCCTTACGGGACAGGGGTATGGCTACACCTTC
CASSISLTGQGYGYTF
>TRBJ2-1|TRBV5-1|many|NA
TGCGCCAGCAGCTGGACTACATCGGTCGATGAGCAGTTCTTC
CASSWTTSVDEQFF
>TRBJ1-4|TRBV28|few|TRBD1
TGTGCCAGCAGCCCTTCACAGGGGGGGTCCGTTGAAAAACTGTTTTTT
CASSPSQGGSVEKLFF
>TRBJ1-2|TRBV5-1|many|NA
TGCGCCAGCAGCTTGGGCTCAGAGGACCGGTCCTATGGCTACACCTTC
CASSLGSEDRSYGYTF
>TRBJ1-1|TRBV18|NA|TRBD1
TGTGCCAGCTCACCCTCGACCCCACAGGGGGCGCGAGAAGCTTTCTTT
CASSPSTPQGAREAFF
>TRBJ2-2|TRBV28|NA|NA
TGTGCCAGCATTGAGCGCGGCACCGGGGAGCTGTTTTTT
CASIERGTGELFF
>TRBJ2-7|TRBV12-3/TRBV12-4|few|NA
TGTGCCAGCGGACACCTCTACGAGCAGTACTTC
CASGHLYEQYF
>TRBJ1-5|TRBV12-3/TRBV12-4|NA|NA
TGTTCCAGCAGTTTAATGCCAAATCAGCCCCAGCATTTT
CSSSLMPNQPQHF
>TRBJ2-7|TRBV28|many|NA
TGTGCCAGCAGTTCCCTTCGAGAGACCGAGCAGTACTTC
CASSSLRETEQYF
>TRBJ2-7|TRBV5-5|few|NA
TGTGCCAGCAACCCTGGCCTCAGCTACGAGCAGTACTTC
CASNPGLSYEQYF
>TRBJ2-5|TRBV9|NA|NA
TGTGCCAGCAGCGTAGGAGCGGACCAAGAGACCCAGTACTTC
CASSVGADQETQYF